This T cell receptor beta chain was obtained from a study of early T cells in non-severe SARS-CoV-2 infection. Study details: Sequenced bulk RNA came from whole blood that was unsorted, and chains were unpaired. Study outcomes and limitations: In VDJdb matching, anti-spike CD8 responses were favored while private and CD4 specificities went missing.

This clonotype was seen a handful of times. The antigen remains undetermined. With V trimmed by 3 bases and J by 3 bases, 8 bases remained unmatched. Per germline, CDR1 MGHRA and CDR2 YSYEKL. The CDR3 extends over 15 amino acids. TCRdb independently ran MiXCR on the 5' RACE reads; one entry per CDR3 protein. In the table there are some 77,000 distinct CDR3 sequences, about 9.6% of which are singletons. The receptor was derived from an adult who was a healthcare worker with PCR-confirmed SARS-CoV-2 infection or an uninfected control (not recorded which). Sequenced: whole blood. The chain has TRBV4-1 and TRBJ2-7; 7 bases agree with TRBD2. The CDR3 DNA is TGCGCCAGCAGCCAGGGGACGGGAGGCGTCTACGAGCAGTACTTC. Its protein product is CASSQGTGGVYEQYF.